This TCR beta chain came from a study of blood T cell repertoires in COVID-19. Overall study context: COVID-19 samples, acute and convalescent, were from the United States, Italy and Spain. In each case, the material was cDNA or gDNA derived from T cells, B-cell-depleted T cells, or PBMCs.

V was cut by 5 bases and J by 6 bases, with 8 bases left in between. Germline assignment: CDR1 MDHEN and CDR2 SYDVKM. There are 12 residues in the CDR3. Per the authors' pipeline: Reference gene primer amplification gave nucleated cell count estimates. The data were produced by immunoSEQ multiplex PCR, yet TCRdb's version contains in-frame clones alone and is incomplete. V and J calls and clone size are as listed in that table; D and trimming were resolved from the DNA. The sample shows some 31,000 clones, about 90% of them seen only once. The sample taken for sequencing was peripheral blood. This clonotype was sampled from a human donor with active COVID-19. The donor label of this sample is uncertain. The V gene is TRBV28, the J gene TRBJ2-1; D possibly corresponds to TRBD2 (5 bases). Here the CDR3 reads CASSLAFNEQFF. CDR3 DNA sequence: TGTGCCAGCAGTCTAGCCTTCAATGAGCAGTTCTTC. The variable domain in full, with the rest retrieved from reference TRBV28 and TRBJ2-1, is DVKVTQSSRYLVKRTGEKVFLECVQDMDHENMFWYRQDPGLGLRLIYFSYDVKMKEKGDIPEGYSVSREKKERFSLILESASTNQTSMYLCASSLAFNEQFFGPGTRLTVL.